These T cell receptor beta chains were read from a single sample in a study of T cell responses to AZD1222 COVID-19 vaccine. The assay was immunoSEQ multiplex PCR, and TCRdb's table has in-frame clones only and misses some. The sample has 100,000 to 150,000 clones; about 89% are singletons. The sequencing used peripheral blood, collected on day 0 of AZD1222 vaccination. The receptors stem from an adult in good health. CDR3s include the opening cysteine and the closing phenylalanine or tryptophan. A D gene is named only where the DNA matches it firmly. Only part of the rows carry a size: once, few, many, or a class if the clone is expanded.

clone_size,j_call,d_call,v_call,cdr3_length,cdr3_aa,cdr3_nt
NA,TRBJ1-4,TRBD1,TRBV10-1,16,CAIPPGTGRTNEKLFF,TGCGCCATCCCTCCCGGGACAGGGAGGACGAACGAAAAACTGTTTTTT
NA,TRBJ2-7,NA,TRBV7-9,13,CASSPTREYEQYF,TGTGCCAGCAGCCCTACCCGGGAATACGAGCAGTACTTC
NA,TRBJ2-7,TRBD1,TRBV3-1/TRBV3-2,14,CASSQAGGIYEQYF,TGTGCCAGCAGCCAAGCAGGGGGTATCTACGAGCAGTACTTC
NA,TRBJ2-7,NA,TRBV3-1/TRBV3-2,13,CASSRDRKYEQYF,TGTGCCAGCAGCCGTGACAGGAAATACGAGCAGTACTTC
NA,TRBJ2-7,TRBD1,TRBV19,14,CASRSRDRDYEQYF,TGTGCCAGTAGGAGCCGGGACAGGGACTACGAGCAGTACTTC
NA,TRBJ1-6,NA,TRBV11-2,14,CASSSRPQGSPLHF,TGTGCCAGCAGCTCCCGCCCACAGGGATCACCCCTCCACTTT
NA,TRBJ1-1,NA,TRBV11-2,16,CASSLDRLQGFTEAFF,TGTGCCAGCAGCTTAGATCGCTTGCAGGGGTTCACTGAAGCTTTCTTT
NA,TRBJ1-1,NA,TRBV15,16,CATSRDHPPQSTEAFF,TGTGCCACCAGCAGAGACCACCCCCCACAGAGCACTGAAGCTTTCTTT
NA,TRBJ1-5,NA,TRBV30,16,CAWSGYRDPFNQPQHF,TGTGCCTGGAGTGGATACAGGGACCCCTTCAATCAGCCCCAGCATTTT
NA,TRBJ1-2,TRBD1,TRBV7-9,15,CASSPGQGRSYGYTF,TGTGCCAGCAGCCCCGGACAGGGGAGATCCTATGGCTACACCTTC
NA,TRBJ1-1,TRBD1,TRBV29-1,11,CSVQGAAEAFF,TGCAGCGTACAGGGGGCGGCTGAAGCTTTCTTT
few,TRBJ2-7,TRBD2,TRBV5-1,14,CASSLASGNDEQYF,TGCGCCAGCAGCTTGGCTAGCGGGAACGACGAGCAGTACTTC
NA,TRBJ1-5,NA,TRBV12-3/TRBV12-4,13,CASSLGFGQPQHF,TGTGCCAGCAGTTTAGGGTTTGGACAGCCCCAGCATTTT
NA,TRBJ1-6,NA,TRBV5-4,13,CASSGGVGSPLHF,TGTGCCAGCAGCGGGGGGGTGGGTTCACCCCTCCACTTT
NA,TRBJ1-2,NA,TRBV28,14,CASTPIGGNYGYTF,TGTGCCAGCACTCCTATAGGGGGGAACTATGGCTACACCTTC
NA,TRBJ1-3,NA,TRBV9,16,CASSVGEGSSGNTIYF,TGTGCCAGCAGCGTAGGAGAAGGGAGCTCTGGAAACACCATATATTTT
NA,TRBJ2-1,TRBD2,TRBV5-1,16,CASSLARGGVSGEQFF,TGCGCCAGCAGCTTGGCCCGGGGAGGGGTTAGTGGTGAGCAGTTCTTC
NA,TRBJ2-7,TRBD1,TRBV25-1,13,CASAGTGVYEQYF,TGTGCCAGCGCCGGGACAGGGGTCTACGAGCAGTACTTC
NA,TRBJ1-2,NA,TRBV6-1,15,CASSEGTGPSYGYTF,TGTGCCAGCAGTGAAGGAACAGGGCCCTCATATGGCTACACCTTC
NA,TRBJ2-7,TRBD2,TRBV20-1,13,CSASTGGFYEQYF,TGCAGTGCTAGTACGGGAGGGTTTTACGAGCAGTACTTC
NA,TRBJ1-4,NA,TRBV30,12,CAWMASNEKLFF,TGTGCCTGGATGGCCAGTAATGAAAAACTGTTTTTT
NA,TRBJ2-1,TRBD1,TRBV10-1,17,CASSEYTPGQGVNEQFF,TGCGCCAGCAGTGAATATACACCGGGACAGGGGGTTAATGAGCAGTTCTTC
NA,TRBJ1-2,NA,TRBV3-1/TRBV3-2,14,CASSQGYGSYGYTF,TGTGCCAGCAGCCAAGGGTACGGGAGCTATGGCTACACCTTC
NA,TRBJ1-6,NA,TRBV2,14,CASSERPPNSPLHF,TGTGCCAGCAGTGAACGGCCCCCTAATTCACCCCTCCACTTT
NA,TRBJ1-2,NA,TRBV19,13,CASSKGQIYGYTF,TGTGCCAGTAGTAAGGGACAAATCTATGGCTACACCTTC
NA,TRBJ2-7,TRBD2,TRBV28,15,CASRTGSGRFDEQYF,TGTGCCAGCAGGACCGGAAGCGGGAGGTTTGACGAGCAGTACTTC
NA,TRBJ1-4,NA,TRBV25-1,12,CASSRGLEKLFF,TGTGCCAGCTCTCGGGGCCTTGAAAAACTGTTTTTT
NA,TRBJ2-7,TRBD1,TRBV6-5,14,CASSKDRGLHEQYF,TGTGCCAGCAGTAAGGACAGGGGGTTACACGAGCAGTACTTC
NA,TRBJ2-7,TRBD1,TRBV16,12,CASSLQGNEQYF,TGTGCCAGCAGCCTACAGGGGAACGAGCAGTACTTC
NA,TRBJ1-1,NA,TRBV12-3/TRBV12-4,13,CASSTRGNTEAFF,TGTGCCAGCAGTACAAGAGGGAACACTGAAGCTTTCTTT
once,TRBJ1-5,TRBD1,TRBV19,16,CASRLTGGIGAQPQHF,TGTGCCAGCCGATTAACAGGGGGCATTGGAGCTCAGCCCCAGCATTTT
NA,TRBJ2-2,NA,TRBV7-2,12,CASSLASGELFF,TGTGCCAGCAGCTTAGCTAGCGGGGAGCTGTTTTTT
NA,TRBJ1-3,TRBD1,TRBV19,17,CASAPGQAALPGNTIYF,TGTGCCAGTGCACCGGGACAGGCAGCCCTCCCTGGAAACACCATATATTTT
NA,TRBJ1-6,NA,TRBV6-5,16,CASSYSFSGANSPLHF,TGTGCCAGCAGTTACTCGTTTTCGGGCGCTAATTCACCCCTCCACTTT
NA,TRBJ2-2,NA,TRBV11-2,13,CASSPETVGELFF,TGTGCCAGCAGCCCAGAGACAGTCGGGGAGCTGTTTTTT
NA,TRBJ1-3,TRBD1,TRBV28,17,CASSSFWTGPSGNTIYF,TGTGCCAGCAGTTCCTTCTGGACAGGGCCCTCTGGAAACACCATATATTTT
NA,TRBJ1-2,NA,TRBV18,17,CASSSTFTIPDNYGYTF,TGTGCCAGCTCATCGACCTTTACCATACCGGATAACTATGGCTACACCTTC